The source of this TCR beta chain is a study of blood T cell repertoires in COVID-19. Study summary: Some COVID-19 samples were acute and others convalescent; all came from the United States, Italy and Spain. From T cells, B-cell-depleted T cells, or PBMCs came the material, which was cDNA or gDNA.

The germline V gene encodes CDR1 MNHEY and CDR2 SVGEGT. V lost 1 base to trimming and J lost 8 bases, with 15 bases between them. This CDR3 spans 15 amino acids. Clones were sequenced by immunoSEQ multiplex PCR, and TCRdb holds only the in-frame ones, with some missing. Among around 50,000 clones, roughly 80% were seen once, and the ten largest hold around 5.4%. Input material: PBMCs or T cells enriched from blood (not recorded which). The genes are TRBV6-2 or TRBV6-3 and TRBJ2-1; the D gene is possibly TRBD2 (7 bases). The sequence was obtained from a woman between 45 and 60 years old with acute COVID-19. The chain's CDR3 is CASSYWRGRGDEQFF. Here the CDR3 DNA reads TGTGCCAGCAGTTACTGGCGGGGGAGGGGGGATGAGCAGTTCTTC.